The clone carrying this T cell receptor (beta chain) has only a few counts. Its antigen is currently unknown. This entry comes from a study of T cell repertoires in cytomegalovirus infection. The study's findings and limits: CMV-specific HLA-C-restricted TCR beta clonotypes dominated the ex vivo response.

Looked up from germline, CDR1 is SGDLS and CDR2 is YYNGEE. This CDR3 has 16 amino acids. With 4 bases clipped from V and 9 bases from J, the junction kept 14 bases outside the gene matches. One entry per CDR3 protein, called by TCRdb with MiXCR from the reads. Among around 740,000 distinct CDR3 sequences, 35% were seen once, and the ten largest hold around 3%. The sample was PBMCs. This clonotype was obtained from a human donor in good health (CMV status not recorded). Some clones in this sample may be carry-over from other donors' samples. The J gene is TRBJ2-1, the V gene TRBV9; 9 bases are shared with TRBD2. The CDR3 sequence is CASSSPRAGGPGEQFF. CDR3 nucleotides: TGTGCCAGCAGCTCCCCTAGGGCGGGGGGGCCTGGTGAGCAGTTCTTC.